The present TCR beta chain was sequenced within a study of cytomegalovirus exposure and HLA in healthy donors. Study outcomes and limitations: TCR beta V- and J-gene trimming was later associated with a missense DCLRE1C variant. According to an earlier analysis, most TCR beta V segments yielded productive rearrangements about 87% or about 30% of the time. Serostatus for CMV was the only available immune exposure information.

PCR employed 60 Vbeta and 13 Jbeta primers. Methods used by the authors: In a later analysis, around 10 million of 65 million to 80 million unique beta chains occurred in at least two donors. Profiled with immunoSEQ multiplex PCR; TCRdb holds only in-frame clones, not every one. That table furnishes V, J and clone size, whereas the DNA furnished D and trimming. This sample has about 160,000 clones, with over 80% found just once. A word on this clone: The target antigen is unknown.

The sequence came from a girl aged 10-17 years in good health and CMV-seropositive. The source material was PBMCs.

The CDR3: CASSYSGRGGYTF. The DNA of the CDR3 is TGTGCCAGCAGTTACTCTGGCAGGGGTGGCTACACCTTC. The J gene is TRBJ1-2, the V gene TRBV6-6; tentatively, D is TRBD1 (6 bases). V lost 0 bases, J lost 7 bases, and 9 bases lay in between. The CDR3 is made up of 13 amino acids. From germline, CDR1 is MNHNY and CDR2 SVGAGI (reference sequence).